This TCR beta chain was sequenced in a study of blood T cell repertoires in COVID-19. Study-wide background: There were acute and convalescent COVID-19 samples, and they came from the United States, Italy and Spain. In each case, the material was cDNA or gDNA derived from T cells, B-cell-depleted T cells, or PBMCs.

Study processing details: Amplification of reference gene primers provided the estimated nucleated cell counts. Measured with immunoSEQ multiplex PCR; TCRdb has only the in-frame clones, and not every one. From that table come the V and J calls and clone size; the DNA was used to work out D and trimming. The sample shows under 150,000 clones, approximately 84% of them seen only once. CDR1 is MNHGY, CDR2 SVAAGI, per germline. The V gene lost 11 bases and the J gene lost 1 base, with 8 bases spanning the gap. The CDR3 covers 11 residues. The source is a human donor in a cohort sampled during active COVID-19. The chain employs TRBV6-9 and TRBJ1-1, with D unclear. Sequencing was done on a sample of peripheral blood. CDR3 sequence (DNA): TGTGCCGGGGAGGAGAACACTGAAGCTTTCTTT. Protein sequence: CAGEENTEAFF.